This T cell receptor (beta chain) comes out of a study of T cells in localized non-small cell lung cancer. This CDR3 has 12 amino acids. Trimming pared 3 bases from V and 8 bases from J, leaving 8 bases between. Germline V gene lookup returns CDR1 KGHSH and CDR2 LQKENI. Only in-frame clones appear in the TCRdb table, and some are missing; sequencing was by immunoSEQ multiplex PCR. In the table there are around 29,000 clones, under 95% of which are singletons. The V and J genes are TRBV18 and TRBJ2-1; no reliable D call. Sequenced here: peripheral blood, sampled before any cancer treatment. This TCR was sampled from a female donor over 55 with stage I lung adenocarcinoma. The CDR3 loop reads CASSPYTDEQFF. DNA for the CDR3: TGTGCCAGCTCACCGTACACGGATGAGCAGTTCTTC. Using reference TRBV18 and TRBJ2-1 for the parts outside the CDR3, the full variable domain is NAGVMQNPRHLVRRRGQEARLRCSPMKGHSHVYWYRQLPEEGLKFMVYLQKENIIDESGMPKERFSAEFPKEGPSILRIQQVVRGDSAAYFCASSPYTDEQFFGPGTRLTVL.